This T cell receptor beta chain was captured in a study of blood T cell repertoires in COVID-19. Across the whole study: Samples came from the United States, Italy and Spain, spanning acute and convalescent COVID-19. The analysed material was cDNA or gDNA that came from T cells, B-cell-depleted T cells, or PBMCs.

During active infection, Seattle patients enrolled and were then monitored through disease. In the authors' workflow: Amplification of reference gene primers provided the estimated nucleated cell counts. Sequencing was performed with immunoSEQ multiplex PCR; in TCRdb, only in-frame clones are kept and a portion is missing. V and J calls and clone size are those listed in that table; D and trimming were worked out from the DNA. The table lists around 150,000 clones, less than 90% of them singletons. The germline gives CDR1 SGHTA, CDR2 FQGNSA. V lost 6 bases and J lost 1, with 25 bases in between. This CDR3 comprises 18 residues.

Sequenced material: peripheral blood. This rearrangement joins TRBV7-2 to TRBJ2-7; D may be TRBD1 (6 bases). This TCR was sampled from a man aged 30 to 39 with COVID-19, enrolled during active disease. CDR3 residues: CASSQILRTAILSYEQYF. The CDR3 nucleotides read TGTGCCAGCAGTCAAATCCTTAGGACAGCGATCCTTTCCTACGAGCAGTACTTC.